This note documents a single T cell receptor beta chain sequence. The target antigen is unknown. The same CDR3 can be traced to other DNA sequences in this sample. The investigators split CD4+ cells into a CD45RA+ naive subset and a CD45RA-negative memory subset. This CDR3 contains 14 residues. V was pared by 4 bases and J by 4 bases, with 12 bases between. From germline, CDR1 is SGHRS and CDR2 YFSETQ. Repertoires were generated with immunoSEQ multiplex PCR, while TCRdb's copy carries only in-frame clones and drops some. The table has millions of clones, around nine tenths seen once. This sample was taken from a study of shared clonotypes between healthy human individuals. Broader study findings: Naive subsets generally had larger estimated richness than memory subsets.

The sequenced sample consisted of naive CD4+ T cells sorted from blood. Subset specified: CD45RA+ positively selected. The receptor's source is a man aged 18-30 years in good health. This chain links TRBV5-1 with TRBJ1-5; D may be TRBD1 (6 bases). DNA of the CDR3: TGCGCCAGCAGCCTGGACAGTTCAAATCAGCCCCAGCATTTT. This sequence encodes CASSLDSSNQPQHF.